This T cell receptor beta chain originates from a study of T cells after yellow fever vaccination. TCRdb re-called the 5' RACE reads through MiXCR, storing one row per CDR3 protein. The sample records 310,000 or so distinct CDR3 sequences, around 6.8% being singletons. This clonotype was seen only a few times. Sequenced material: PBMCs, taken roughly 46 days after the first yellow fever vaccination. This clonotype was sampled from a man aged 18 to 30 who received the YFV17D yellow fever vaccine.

The CDR3 region has the DNA TGTGCCAGCAGCTTAGGAGGGGGACAGAAGAATCAGCCCCAGCATTTT. The encoded protein is CASSLGGGQKNQPQHF. V usage is TRBV7-9 and J usage is TRBJ1-5, with 7 nucleotides matching TRBD1. CDR1 is SEHNR, CDR2 FQNEAQ, per germline (reference sequence). V lost 1 base to trimming and J lost 4 bases; unmatched junction nucleotides: 7. The CDR3 covers 16 residues.